This is a list of T cell receptor beta chains from one sample in a study of T cell repertoires in cytomegalovirus infection. TCRdb reprocessed the reads with MiXCR, giving one entry per CDR3 protein. The sample has 75,000 to 100,000 distinct CDR3 sequences, 25% to 35% seen once; the top ten hold roughly 70%. For these receptors, no antigen is known. Sequences were derived from CD8+ T cells from cultured PBMCs, sampled from culture after CMV antigen stimulation. These TCRs come from a human donor in good health (CMV status not recorded). Some clones in this sample may be carry-over from other donors' samples. The CDR3 runs from the conserved cysteine through the conserved F or W. Each record gives: V gene, clone size, J gene, D gene, CDR3 DNA, CDR3 protein. A D gene is named only where the DNA matches it firmly. Clone size is stated in some rows and not others, as once, few, many or a class when expanded.

TRBV20-1,.,TRBJ1-1,.,TGCAGTGCTAGTAGGGCAGGGAGAGGCGACACTGAAGCTTTCTTT,CSASRAGRGDTEAFF
TRBV19,.,TRBJ1-5,.,TGTGCCAGTAGTATTTCGGCTTATAGCAATCAGCCCCAGCATTTT,CASSISAYSNQPQHF
TRBV7-8,many,TRBJ2-2,.,TGTGCCAGCGAAGCGGGTCACGGGGAGCTGTTTTTT,CASEAGHGELFF
TRBV6-1,many,TRBJ1-6,.,TGTGCCAGCAGTCGGGAGGAGAATTCACCCCTCCACTTT,CASSREENSPLHF
TRBV5-4,.,TRBJ1-1,.,TGTGCCAGCAGCCTTGGACAGACTAACACTGAAGCTTTCTTT,CASSLGQTNTEAFF
TRBV6-5,.,TRBJ2-1,.,TGTGCCAGCACCCAATCGGGGCTTGGTGGGAATGAGCAGTTCTTC,CASTQSGLGGNEQFF
TRBV4-1,.,TRBJ2-1,.,TGCGCCAGCAGCCAAGTTAGTCAGGGACGCAATGAGCAGTTCTTC,CASSQVSQGRNEQFF
TRBV7-8,.,TRBJ2-2,TRBD1,TGTGCCAGCAGCGACAGGGGGCGCGGAAATTTCGCCGGGGAGCTGTTTTTT,CASSDRGRGNFAGELFF
TRBV19,.,TRBJ2-1,.,TGTGCCAGCCGTAGGGGGTTTGAGACGTTCTTC,CASRRGFETFF
TRBV19,many,TRBJ2-7,.,TGTGCCAGTTCTGGGGGGATCTACGAGCAGTACTTC,CASSGGIYEQYF
TRBV4-3,.,TRBJ1-1,TRBD1,TGCGCCAGCAGCTACGGGACAGGGCTAATGAACACTGAAGCTTTCTTT,CASSYGTGLMNTEAFF
TRBV15,many,TRBJ2-6,.,TGTGCCACCTCGGGAGTCCAAGGGACCGGGGCCAACGTCCTGACTTTC,CATSGVQGTGANVLTF
TRBV29-1,.,TRBJ1-1,.,TGCAGCGGAAAGAGGATGAACACTGAAGCTTTCTTT,CSGKRMNTEAFF
TRBV19,.,TRBJ1-1,.,TGTGCCAGTAGCTATAGGGAATATGAAGCTTTCTTT,CASSYREYEAFF
TRBV5-4,many,TRBJ2-3,.,TGTGCCAGCAGCCATAGTGGAGGGCCGGGGAGTACGCAGTATTTT,CASSHSGGPGSTQYF
TRBV24-1,.,TRBJ2-3,.,TGTGCCACCAGTGATTTGGCGGCAGATACGCAGTATTTT,CATSDLAADTQYF
TRBV5-6,few,TRBJ2-2,.,TGTGCCAGCAGCTTGGGGGCTAGCAGCGGAGATACCGGGGAGCTGTTTTTT,CASSLGASSGDTGELFF
TRBV29-1,few,TRBJ1-1,TRBD1,TGCAGCGTTGAATCAGGGGGCACTGAAGCTTTCTTT,CSVESGGTEAFF
TRBV6-5,.,TRBJ2-2,TRBD1,TGTGCCATACGACAGGGGGAGTACACCGGGGAGCTGTTTTTT,CAIRQGEYTGELFF
TRBV6-1,many,TRBJ2-5,.,TGTGCCAGCAGTCCACTGGTCCGTACGGAAGAGACCCAGTACTTC,CASSPLVRTEETQYF
TRBV29-1,.,TRBJ2-2,.,TGCAGCGTTGAAGTCACCGGGGAGCTGTTTTTT,CSVEVTGELFF
TRBV15,once,TRBJ2-5,.,TGTGCCACCAGCAGTCATGCCGGCGAGACCCACTTC,CATSSHAGETHF
TRBV20-1,.,TRBJ2-7,TRBD1,TGCAGTGCTAGAGAACAGGGGATTAATATGTACGAGCAGTACTTC,CSAREQGINMYEQYF
TRBV19,.,TRBJ2-3,.,TGTGCCAGTAGTAAATACAGTAGCACAGATACGCAGTATTTT,CASSKYSSTDTQYF
TRBV4-1,few,TRBJ2-7,.,TGCGCCAGCAGCGATACAGGGTACGAGCAGTACTTC,CASSDTGYEQYF
TRBV18,.,TRBJ1-5,.,TGTGCCAGCTCACCCGTCAGACAAAGCAATCAGCCCCAGCATTTT,CASSPVRQSNQPQHF
TRBV4-1,few,TRBJ2-7,TRBD1,TGCGCCAGCAGCCAAGGAGCAGACAGGGCCACCTACGAGCAGTACTTC,CASSQGADRATYEQYF
TRBV20-1,many,TRBJ1-2,.,TGCAGTGCTACCCCGAATGAGTTTTATGGCTACACCTTC,CSATPNEFYGYTF
TRBV7-9,.,TRBJ1-5,.,TGTGCCAGCAGTACCAGCGATAGCAATCAGCCCCAGCATTTT,CASSTSDSNQPQHF
TRBV7-9,few,TRBJ2-5,TRBD2,TGTGCCAGCAGCTTCGGGGGGGTCAAAGAGACCCAGTACTTC,CASSFGGVKETQYF
TRBV4-1,once,TRBJ1-4,.,TGCGCCAGCAGCCGAGTTCAGGCGTTTAATGAAAAACTGTTTTTT,CASSRVQAFNEKLFF
TRBV11-2,.,TRBJ2-2,.,TGTGCCAGCAGCGCAGGGGTCGGGGAGCTGTTTTTT,CASSAGVGELFF
TRBV4-1,.,TRBJ2-7,.,TGCGCCAGCAGCCAAGATTTCCCACTAGCCTACGAGCAGTACTTC,CASSQDFPLAYEQYF
TRBV6-6,.,TRBJ1-2,.,TGTGCCAGCAGTCCCGGATTGACCTATGGCTACACCTTC,CASSPGLTYGYTF
TRBV19,few,TRBJ1-4,.,TGTGCCAGTAGTATCGGGGGATTCGAAAAACTGTTTTTT,CASSIGGFEKLFF
TRBV6-5,.,TRBJ2-7,.,TGTGCCAGCCGGGACACGGACTCCTACGAGCAGTACTTC,CASRDTDSYEQYF
TRBV3-1,many,TRBJ1-2,TRBD1,TGTGCCAGCAGCCAAGGCACAGGGGTAGATGGCTACACCTTC,CASSQGTGVDGYTF
TRBV5-8,.,TRBJ2-6,.,TGTGCCAGCAGCTTGTTAATCCAGGCGGGGGCCAACGTCCTGACTTTC,CASSLLIQAGANVLTF
TRBV27,.,TRBJ1-4,.,TGTGCCAGCAGTCCCCATTGGGTTACAACTAATGAAAAACTGTTTTTT,CASSPHWVTTNEKLFF
TRBV7-8,.,TRBJ2-1,.,TGTGCCAGCAGCCCTCGAGCGGCCTCCTACAATGAGCAGTTCTTC,CASSPRAASYNEQFF
TRBV28,many,TRBJ2-7,TRBD2,TGTGCCAGCAGTTCCCTTAGCGGGGAGCCCTACGAGCAGTACTTC,CASSSLSGEPYEQYF
TRBV6-5,many,TRBJ1-2,.,TGTGCCAGCAGATTAGTAACAGGGCTGGGCTACACCTTC,CASRLVTGLGYTF